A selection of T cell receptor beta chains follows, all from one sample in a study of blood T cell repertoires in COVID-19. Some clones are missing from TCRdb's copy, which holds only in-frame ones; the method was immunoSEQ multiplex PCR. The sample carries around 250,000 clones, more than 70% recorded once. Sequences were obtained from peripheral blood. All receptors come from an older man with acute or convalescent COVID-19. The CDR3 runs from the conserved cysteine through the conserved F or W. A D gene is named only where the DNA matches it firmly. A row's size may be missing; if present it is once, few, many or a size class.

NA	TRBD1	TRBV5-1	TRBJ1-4	CASSRDRGVNEKLFF	TGCGCCAGCAGTCGGGACAGGGGAGTTAATGAAAAACTGTTTTTT
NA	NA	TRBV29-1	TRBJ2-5	CSSSKPGFEETQYF	TGCAGCTCCTCAAAACCGGGGTTCGAAGAGACCCAGTACTTC
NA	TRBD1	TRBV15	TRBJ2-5	CATSPGQGDSETQYF	TGTGCCACCAGTCCCGGACAGGGGGACTCGGAGACCCAGTACTTC
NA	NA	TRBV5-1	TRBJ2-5	CASSLAGHHQETQYF	TGCGCCAGCAGCTTGGCGGGACACCACCAAGAGACCCAGTACTTC
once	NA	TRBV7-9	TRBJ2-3	CASSLRLDTQYF	TGTGCCAGCAGCTTACGTTTAGATACGCAGTATTTT
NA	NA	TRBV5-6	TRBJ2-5	CASSPQGRETQYF	TGTGCCAGCAGCCCGCAGGGTCGGGAGACCCAGTACTTC
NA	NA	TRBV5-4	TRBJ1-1	CASTRGSYQSTEAFF	TGTGCCAGCACCCGGGGGTCGTACCAAAGCACTGAAGCTTTCTTT
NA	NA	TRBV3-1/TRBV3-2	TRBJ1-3	CASSPGSFSGNTIYF	TGTGCCAGCAGCCCTGGCAGTTTCTCTGGAAACACCATATATTTT
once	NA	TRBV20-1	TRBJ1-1	CSARAGTEAFF	TGCAGTGCTAGGGCTGGCACTGAAGCTTTCTTT
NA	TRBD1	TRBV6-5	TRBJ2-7	CASSSDRGYEQYF	TGTGCCAGCAGTTCGGACAGGGGGTACGAGCAGTACTTC
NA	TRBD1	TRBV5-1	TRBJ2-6	CASSRRTGTPSGANVLTF	TGCGCCAGCAGCAGAAGGACAGGGACTCCCTCTGGGGCCAACGTCCTGACTTTC
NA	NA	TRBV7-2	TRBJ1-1	CASSFIRGNTEAFF	TGTGCCAGCAGCTTTATCAGGGGGAACACTGAAGCTTTCTTT
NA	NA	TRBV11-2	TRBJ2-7	CASSSSPPGSISYEQYF	TGTGCCAGCAGCTCCTCCCCGCCGGGGTCCATCTCCTACGAGCAGTACTTC
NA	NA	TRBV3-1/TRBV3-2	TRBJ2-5	CASRQRGGETQYF	TGTGCCAGCAGACAAAGGGGGGGAGAGACCCAGTACTTC
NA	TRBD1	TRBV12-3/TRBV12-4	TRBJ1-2	CATQGAGYYGYTF	TGTGCCACCCAGGGGGCGGGGTACTATGGCTACACCTTC
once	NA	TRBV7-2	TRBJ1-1	CASHIPPSGEAFF	TGTGCCAGCCATATCCCCCCCTCGGGTGAAGCTTTCTTT
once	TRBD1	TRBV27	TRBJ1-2	CASSFADRSYYGYTF	TGTGCCAGCAGTTTTGCGGACAGGAGCTACTATGGCTACACCTTC
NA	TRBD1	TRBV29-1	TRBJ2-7	CSVLGQEAYEQYF	TGCAGCGTTCTCGGACAGGAGGCGTACGAGCAGTACTTC
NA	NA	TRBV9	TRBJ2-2	CASSVVASPAGELFF	TGTGCCAGCAGCGTAGTAGCGAGTCCAGCCGGGGAGCTGTTTTTT
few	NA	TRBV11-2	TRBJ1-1	CASSLGQANTEAFF	TGTGCCAGCAGCTTAGGACAGGCCAACACTGAAGCTTTCTTT
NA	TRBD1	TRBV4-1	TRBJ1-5	CASSQVGTGHQPQHF	TGCGCCAGCAGCCAAGTGGGGACAGGGCATCAGCCCCAGCATTTT
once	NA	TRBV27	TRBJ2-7	CASSSQLRALDEQYF	TGTGCCAGCAGTTCCCAACTGAGGGCCCTGGACGAGCAGTACTTC
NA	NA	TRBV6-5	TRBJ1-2	CASSYGRGYGYTF	TGTGCCAGCAGTTATGGGAGGGGCTATGGCTACACCTTC
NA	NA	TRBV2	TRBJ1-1	CASSSYTEAFF	TGTGCCAGCAGTTCCTACACTGAAGCTTTCTTT
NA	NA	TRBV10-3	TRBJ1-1	CAITEAGTEAFF	TGTGCCATAACAGAAGCGGGGACTGAAGCTTTCTTT
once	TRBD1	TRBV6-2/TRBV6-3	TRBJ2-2	CASIPWGPRQGDTGELFF	TGTGCCAGCATCCCCTGGGGTCCCAGACAGGGGGACACCGGGGAGCTGTTTTTT
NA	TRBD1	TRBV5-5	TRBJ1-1	CASSATGTGAFF	TGTGCCAGCAGCGCAACCGGGACAGGGGCTTTCTTT
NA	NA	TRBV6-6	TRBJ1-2	CASSYSRGLTGYTF	TGTGCCAGCAGTTACTCGAGAGGGTTAACTGGCTACACCTTC
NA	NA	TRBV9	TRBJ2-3	CASSASRLGALKDTQYF	TGTGCCAGCAGCGCTTCCCGGCTGGGGGCGTTGAAGGATACGCAGTATTTT
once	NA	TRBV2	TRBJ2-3	CASSSLVGRDTQYF	TGTGCCAGCAGTTCTCTAGTGGGTCGGGATACGCAGTATTTT
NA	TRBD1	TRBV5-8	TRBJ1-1	CASSLRGQGADEAFF	TGTGCCAGCAGCTTACGGGGACAGGGGGCGGATGAAGCTTTCTTT
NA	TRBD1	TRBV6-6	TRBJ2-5	CASRPTGGKETQYF	TGTGCCAGCAGACCCACAGGGGGGAAAGAGACCCAGTACTTC
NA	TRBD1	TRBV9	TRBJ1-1	CASSVAGQHMNTEAFF	TGTGCCAGCAGCGTAGCGGGACAGCACATGAACACTGAAGCTTTCTTT
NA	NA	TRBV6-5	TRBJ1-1	CASNQGRVTEAFF	TGTGCCAGCAATCAGGGTCGAGTCACTGAAGCTTTCTTT
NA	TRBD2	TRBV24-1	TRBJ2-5	CATSDQGGGASETQYF	TGTGCCACCAGTGATCAGGGCGGGGGGGCGTCAGAGACCCAGTACTTC
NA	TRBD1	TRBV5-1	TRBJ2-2	CASSYQTGLGGELFF	TGCGCCAGCAGCTACCAGACAGGGCTCGGCGGGGAGCTGTTTTTT
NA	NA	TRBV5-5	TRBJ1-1	CASSSSPGSEAFF	TGTGCCAGCAGCTCCTCGCCAGGTTCGGAAGCTTTCTTT
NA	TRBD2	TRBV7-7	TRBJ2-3	CASSLNSEAGGRITDTQYF	TGTGCTAGCAGCTTAAATTCGGAGGCGGGAGGGCGAATCACAGATACGCAGTATTTT
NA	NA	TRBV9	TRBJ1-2	CASSALGVLNYGYTF	TGTGCCAGCAGCGCTCTAGGGGTCCTTAACTATGGCTACACCTTC
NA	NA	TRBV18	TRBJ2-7	CASSPPTVTYEQYF	TGTGCCAGCTCACCACCGACAGTCACCTACGAGCAGTACTTC
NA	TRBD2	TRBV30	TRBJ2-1	CAWSARKKLALGLSNEQFF	TGTGCCTGGAGTGCCCGAAAAAAACTAGCGCTCGGGTTGAGCAATGAGCAGTTCTTC
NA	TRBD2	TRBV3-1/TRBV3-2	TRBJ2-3	CASSAGLAGYTQYF	TGTGCCAGCAGCGCTGGACTAGCGGGGTATACGCAGTATTTT
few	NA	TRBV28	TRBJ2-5	CASRLNPTGETQYF	TGTGCCAGCAGACTTAATCCGACAGGAGAGACCCAGTACTTC
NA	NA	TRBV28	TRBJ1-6	CASSFPGLYNSPLHF	TGTGCCAGCAGTTTTCCAGGGCTCTATAATTCACCCCTCCACTTT
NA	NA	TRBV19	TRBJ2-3	CASSILLSTDTQYF	TGTGCCAGTAGTATACTTCTTAGCACAGATACGCAGTATTTT
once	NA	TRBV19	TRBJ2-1	CASSILVGRTANEQFF	TGTGCCAGTAGTATCCTCGTTGGGAGGACGGCCAATGAGCAGTTCTTC
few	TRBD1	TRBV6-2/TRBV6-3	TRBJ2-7	CASSTDRFGPYEQYF	TGTGCCAGCAGCACGGACAGGTTTGGACCCTACGAGCAGTACTTC
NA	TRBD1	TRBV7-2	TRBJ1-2	CASSPTAGGNYGYTF	TGTGCCAGCAGCCCGACGGCAGGGGGCAACTATGGCTACACCTTC
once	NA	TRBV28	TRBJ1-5	CAFRAGPNQPQHF	TGTGCCTTCAGGGCAGGGCCCAATCAGCCCCAGCATTTT
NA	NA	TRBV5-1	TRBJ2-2	CASSLTELNTGELFF	TGCGCCAGCAGCTTGACCGAACTGAACACCGGGGAGCTGTTTTTT
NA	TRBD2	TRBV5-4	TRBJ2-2	CASSLLAGDANTGELFF	TGTGCCAGCAGCTTACTAGCGGGGGACGCGAACACCGGGGAGCTGTTTTTT
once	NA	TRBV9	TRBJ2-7	CASSARLVANEQYF	TGTGCCAGCAGTGCCAGACTAGTAGCCAACGAGCAGTACTTC
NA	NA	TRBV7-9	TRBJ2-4	CASSPITGSLAKNIQYF	TGTGCCAGCAGCCCAATTACAGGGAGCCTAGCCAAAAACATTCAGTACTTC
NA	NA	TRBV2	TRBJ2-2	CASRAGTLNTGELFF	TGTGCCAGCAGAGCCGGGACACTTAACACCGGGGAGCTGTTTTTT
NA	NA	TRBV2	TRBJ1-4	CASSEASGQLANEKLFF	TGTGCCAGCAGTGAAGCCTCCGGACAGCTAGCTAATGAAAAACTGTTTTTT
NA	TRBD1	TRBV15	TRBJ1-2	CATSRGRQGNYGYTF	TGTGCCACCAGCAGAGGACGACAGGGGAACTATGGCTACACCTTC
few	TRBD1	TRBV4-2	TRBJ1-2	CASSQERTGYGYTF	TGTGCCAGCAGCCAAGAGCGGACAGGATATGGCTACACCTTC
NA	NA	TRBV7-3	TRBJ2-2	CASSSSRSNTGELFF	TGTGCCAGCAGCTCTAGTCGTTCGAACACCGGGGAGCTGTTTTTT
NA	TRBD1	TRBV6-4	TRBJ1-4	CASHRQGPGEKLFF	TGTGCCAGCCACCGACAGGGGCCGGGGGAAAAACTGTTTTTT